The 13 T cell receptor beta chains in this list originate from one sample, sequenced in a study of T cells after yellow fever vaccination (dated by TCRdb to between 2018 and 2021). Libraries were prepared through 5' RACE. TCRdb records Illumina NovaSeq 6000 as the sequencer. The public reads were reprocessed in TCRdb via fastp at Q25 and MiXCR, keeping in-frame beta chains. Rows are combined by CDR3 protein, so each entry shows the most common genes and DNA. Recorded for this sample are 340,000 or so distinct CDR3 sequences; under 15% of them occurred a single time. The leading ten clones occupy 3.2% of the sample. Read against the paper, the sample's treatment or condition label means: live attenuated yellow fever vaccine strain. The specimen comprised CD4+ T cells sorted from PBMCs, sampled 15 days after the yellow fever booster vaccination. The source is a man between 18 and 29 years old who received the YFV17D yellow fever vaccine.

This clonotype was seen a handful of times. This chain connects TRBV19 to TRBJ2-3; perhaps D is TRBD1 or TRBD2 (6 bases each). Between the trimmed V and J ends, which lost 4 bases and 2 bases, there was a span of 16 bases. CDR1 is LNHDA, CDR2 SQIVND, per germline (reference sequence). The CDR3 spans 16 residues. CDR3 in DNA: TGTGCCAGTAGTAGCCGGGGGCGGCCCCTCACAGATACGCAGTATTTT. Its protein product is CASSSRGRPLTDTQYF.

The rearrangement joins TRBV6-2 or TRBV6-3 to TRBJ2-7; 7 bases match TRBD2. Germline V CDR1 and CDR2: MNHEY, SVGEGT. The CDR3 totals 14 residues. The trim removed 7 bases at V and 8 bases at J, leaving 14 bases unmatched. CDR3 protein: CASTSGTTSWQQYF. The CDR3 DNA sequence: TGTGCCAGCACCTCCGGGACTACCTCCTGGCAGCAGTACTTC.

This clonotype turned up a few times. The chain uses TRBV12-3 or TRBV12-4 and TRBJ2-1; 8 bases match TRBD1. The CDR3 runs to 14 residues. The junction had 9 bases not matched to a gene; V was cut back by 7 bases and J by 7 bases. In DNA, the CDR3 is TGTGCCAGCACCACACAGGGGGGAGCGAATGAGCAGTTCTTC. Translating gives CASTTQGGANEQFF.

This clonotype was detected only a few times. V usage is TRBV7-8 and J usage is TRBJ2-3; the D is unclear. V was clipped by 4 bases and J by 4 bases, with 12 bases between them. Germline V lookup: CDR1 SGHVS, CDR2 FQNEAQ. The CDR3 totals 14 residues. The CDR3 nucleotides are TGTGCCAGCAGCTACAGCCGGATAGCAGATACGCAGTATTTT. Protein sequence: CASSYSRIADTQYF.

The V gene is TRBV6-2 or TRBV6-3, the J gene TRBJ1-4; D uncertain. In germline, CDR1 is MNHEY, CDR2 SVGEGT. V was clipped by 2 bases and J by 8 bases, with 15 bases between them. CDR3 size: 15 residues. In DNA form, the CDR3 reads TGTGCCAGCAGTTACGGAGGAAGTAGCGGCGAAAAACTGTTTTTT. It translates to CASSYGGSSGEKLFF.

The J gene is TRBJ2-3, the V gene TRBV4-3; TRBD2 matches at 11 bases. The V gene end was trimmed by 3 bases and the J gene end by 5 bases; junction bases not matched to a gene: 16. Germline CDR1 LGHNA, CDR2 YSLEER. The CDR3 extends over 19 amino acids. The CDR3 region is CASSQASSSGGAHRDTQYF. The CDR3 nucleotides are TGCGCCAGCAGCCAGGCCTCGAGTAGCGGGGGGGCTCATAGAGATACGCAGTATTTT.

This clonotype was seen many times. V is TRBV6-2 or TRBV6-3 and J is TRBJ1-5; no clear D gene. The length of the CDR3 is 14 residues. CDR1 is MNHEY, CDR2 SVGEGT, per germline. The V gene lost 6 bases and the J gene lost 0 bases, with 9 bases spanning the gap. The CDR3 protein is CASSSGHSNQPQHF. The CDR3, as DNA: TGTGCCAGCAGCTCCGGGCATAGCAATCAGCCCCAGCATTTT.

The table lists this clonotype with a few counts. J is TRBJ1-5 and V is TRBV7-8; 8 positions agree with TRBD1. Trimming removed 5 bases from V and 7 bases from J; junction bases left unmatched: 10. This CDR3 is built from 15 residues. Germline V CDR1 and CDR2: SGHVS, FQNEAQ. The CDR3 DNA follows: TGTGCCAGCAGCCATTACAGGGGGTATGGACAGCCCCAGCATTTT. This sequence encodes CASSHYRGYGQPQHF.

This clonotype was seen many times. The chain uses TRBV5-1 and TRBJ2-3, with 11 bases identical to TRBD2. The CDR3 length is 16 residues. Trimming removed 0 bases from V and 4 bases from J; junction bases left unmatched: 4. The germline V gene encodes CDR1 SGHRS and CDR2 YFSETQ. CDR3 nucleotide sequence: TGCGCCAGCAGCTTGGTCGGGACTAGCGGTTCAGATACGCAGTATTTT. Translation gives CASSLVGTSGSDTQYF. The full variable domain, in which reference TRBV5-1 and TRBJ2-3 provide the parts outside the CDR3, is KAGVTQTPRYLIKTRGQQVTLSCSPISGHRSVSWYQQTPGQGLQFLFEYFSETQRNKGNFPGRFSGRQFSNSRSEMNVSTLELGDSALYLCASSLVGTSGSDTQYFGPGTRLTVL.

The gene calls are TRBV11-2 and TRBJ2-7; perhaps TRBD2 as D (7 bases). Germline CDR1 SGHAT, CDR2 FQNNGV. V lost 4 bases to trimming and J lost 2 bases, with 9 bases between them. The CDR3 runs 13 residues. The CDR3 here is CASSSGGPYEQYF. The DNA for the CDR3 is TGTGCCAGCAGCTCCGGGGGGCCCTACGAGCAGTACTTC.

This clonotype turned up a few times. The chain combines TRBV9 with TRBJ1-2, with a tentative D call TRBD1 (5 bases). CDR1 is SGDLS, CDR2 YYNGEE, per germline. Trimming took 6 bases from V and 6 from J, leaving 24 bases between them. This CDR3 has 16 residues. CDR3 bases: TGTGCCAGCACCAAGCAGGTGGGGGTAACGGTGAATGGCTACACCTTC. It encodes CASTKQVGVTVNGYTF.

This clonotype was recorded a few times. The chain employs TRBV6-5 and TRBJ2-7; D is uncertain. The germline V and J ends were trimmed by 0 bases and 1 base, with 10 bases remaining between them. This CDR3 contains 15 residues. Germline-derived CDR1 and CDR2 are MNHEY and SVGAGI. CDR3 sequence: CASSYSNVGSYEQYV. The CDR3 region has the DNA TGTGCCAGCAGTTACTCGAATGTAGGTTCCTACGAGCAGTACGTC.

This chain joins TRBV11-2 and TRBJ2-5, with 7 bases fitting TRBD1. The CDR3 loop spans 15 amino acids. From germline, CDR1 is SGHAT and CDR2 FQNNGV. Germline trimming cut 6 bases from V and 7 bases from J; bases unmatched to any gene: 14. This CDR3 is CASRTLTGIGLTQYF. In DNA, the CDR3 is TGTGCCAGCAGGACCCTGACAGGGATTGGGCTGACCCAGTACTTC. The full variable domain, completed using reference TRBV11-2 and TRBJ2-5, is EAGVAQSPRYKIIEKRQSVAFWCNPISGHATLYWYQQILGQGPKLLIQFQNNGVVDDSQLPKDRFSAERLKGVDSTLKIQPAKLEDSAVYLCASRTLTGIGLTQYFGPGTRLLVL.